This passage covers 10 T cell receptor beta chains from one sample sequenced in a study of T cells after yellow fever vaccination. TCRdb reanalysed the 5' RACE reads using MiXCR and keeps one entry per CDR3 protein. Counted here are around 400,000 distinct CDR3 sequences, approximately 10% occurring once; the ten biggest clones make up less than 20%. The sequencing here drew on PBMCs, taken on the day of the first yellow fever vaccination. These receptors were obtained from a man aged 18 to 35 who received the YFV17D yellow fever vaccine.

This clonotype was detected a few times. The chain carries TRBV24-1 and TRBJ2-1, with D unclear. The ends were cut back, 3 bases at V and 7 bases at J, with 12 bases in the middle. Germline assignment: CDR1 KGHDR and CDR2 SFDVKD. This CDR3 contains 14 residues. The CDR3 region is CATSDATLRNEQFF. Here the CDR3 DNA reads TGTGCCACCAGTGATGCCACCCTCCGAAATGAGCAGTTCTTC.

This clonotype was observed a handful of times. The chain uses TRBV6-6 and TRBJ2-1, with 8 positions matching TRBD2. J lost 15 bases, V lost 4 bases, and 5 bases had no gene match. The CDR3 spans 11 residues. Germline loops: CDR1 MNHNY, CDR2 SVGAGI (reference sequence). CDR3 loop: CASSSGGFMFF. CDR3 in DNA: TGTGCCAGCAGTTCGGGGGGGTTTATGTTCTTC.

CDR3: CASSVEMNSYEQYF. In DNA, the CDR3 is TGTGCCAGCAGCGTAGAGATGAACTCCTACGAGCAGTACTTC. The V call is TRBV9, the J call TRBJ2-7, with unresolved D. This CDR3 contains 14 residues. CDR1 and CDR2 from the germline V gene are SGDLS and YYNGEE. The V gene lost 0 bases and the J gene lost 0 bases, with 7 bases spanning the gap.

V gene TRBV6-5 combines with J gene TRBJ2-5; no definite D call. Germline CDR1 is MNHEY and CDR2 is SVGAGI. V lost 0 bases and J lost 7, with 15 bases in between. This CDR3 comprises 15 residues. CDR3 protein: CASSYSNPMSGTQYF. The DNA of the CDR3 is TGTGCCAGCAGTTACTCGAATCCCATGTCTGGGACCCAGTACTTC.

This clonotype was seen a few times. This rearrangement joins TRBV7-9 to TRBJ2-3, with D perhaps being TRBD1 or TRBD2 (6 bases each). CDR1 and CDR2 (germline): SEHNR, FQNEAQ (reference sequence). The CDR3 covers 14 residues. The germline V and J ends were trimmed by 4 bases and 7 bases, with 15 bases remaining between them. Here the CDR3 reads CASSWGQGLHTQYF. For the CDR3, the DNA is TGTGCCAGCAGCTGGGGGCAGGGACTTCATACGCAGTATTTT.

This clonotype was counted at least ten times. The chain carries TRBV7-2 and TRBJ1-3; D uncertain. The V gene's germline CDR1 is SGHTA and CDR2 FQGNSA. This CDR3 contains 17 residues. V was clipped by 5 bases and J by 0 bases, with 17 bases between them. CDR3 DNA: TGTGCCAGCAGCCTCGGGCCGCAGGAGTCCTCTGGAAACACCATATATTTT. Amino acid sequence: CASSLGPQESSGNTIYF.

The V gene is TRBV7-2, the J gene TRBJ1-2; D possibly corresponds to TRBD1 (6 bases). CDR3 length: 12 residues. The V gene's germline CDR1 is SGHTA and CDR2 FQGNSA. V gave up 5 bases and J gave up 8 bases, with 12 bases separating them. The DNA of the CDR3 is TGTGCCAGCAGCGCCTACAGGGACGGCTACACCTTC. Protein product: CASSAYRDGYTF.

This chain links TRBV7-3 with TRBJ1-2; D unclear. The CDR3 covers 17 residues. CDR1 is SGHTA, CDR2 FQGTGA, per germline. V was trimmed by 0 bases and J by 3 bases, leaving 17 bases between them. The DNA of the CDR3 is TGTGCCAGCAGCTTAACCGGCGTTTCCATCCGGGACTATGGCTACACCTTC. Protein: CASSLTGVSIRDYGYTF.

This clonotype has more than one count but fewer than ten. This chain links TRBV6-5 with TRBJ2-2, with D possibly TRBD2 on 7 matching bases. The V and J ends lost 4 bases and 1 base respectively, with 19 bases between them. The CDR3 consists of 18 residues. CDR1 is MNHEY and CDR2 is SVGAGI in the germline V gene. The CDR3 DNA reads as TGTGCCAGCAGTTCCCACCTGGAGGGGGGGATGAACACCGGGGAGCTGTTTTTT. Its protein is CASSSHLEGGMNTGELFF.

Here the CDR3 reads CASRAAGVEKLFF. CDR3 DNA sequence: TGTGCCAGCAGGGCTGCGGGGGTTGAAAAACTGTTTTTT. This chain joins TRBV28 and TRBJ1-4, with a weak D call TRBD1 (5 bases). V was trimmed by 6 bases and J by 7 bases, leaving 12 bases between them. This CDR3 is 13 amino acids long. Germline loops: CDR1 MDHEN, CDR2 SYDVKM.